Only one count was recorded for the clone carrying this T cell receptor beta chain. V was trimmed by 0 bases and J by 5 bases, leaving 19 bases between them. Germline V CDR1 and CDR2: KGHSH, LQKENI. The CDR3 loop spans 17 amino acids. This specimen belongs to a study of blood T cell repertoires in COVID-19. The wider study: The samples span acute and convalescent COVID-19 from the United States, Italy and Spain. Sample material is recorded as cDNA or gDNA derived from T cells, B-cell-depleted T cells, or PBMCs.

Original analysis: By means of reference gene primer amplification, nucleated cell counts were estimated. TCRdb keeps only in-frame clones here, not all; method: immunoSEQ multiplex PCR. V and J calls and clone size are as listed in that table; D and trimming were resolved from the DNA. The sample records over 75,000 clones, approximately 82% being singletons. The J gene is TRBJ2-5, the V gene TRBV18; TRBD2 is a possible D gene (5 bases). The sequencing input was peripheral blood. The clonotype was recovered from a man in his 70s with acute or convalescent COVID-19. Here the CDR3 reads CASSPPNPSGNRETQYF. Written as DNA, the CDR3 is TGTGCCAGCTCACCACCGAATCCCTCCGGGAACCGGGAGACCCAGTACTTC.